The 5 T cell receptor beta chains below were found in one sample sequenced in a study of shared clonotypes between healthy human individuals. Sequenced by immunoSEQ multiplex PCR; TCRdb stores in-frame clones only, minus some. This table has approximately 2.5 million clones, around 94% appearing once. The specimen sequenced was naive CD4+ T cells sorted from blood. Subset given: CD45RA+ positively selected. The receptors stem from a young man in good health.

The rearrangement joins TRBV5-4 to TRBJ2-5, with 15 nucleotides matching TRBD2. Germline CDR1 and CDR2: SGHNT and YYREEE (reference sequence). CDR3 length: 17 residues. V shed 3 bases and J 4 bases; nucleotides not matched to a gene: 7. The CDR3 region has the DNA TGTGCCAGCAGCTCGCCGGGACTAGCGGGAGGAGGAGAGACCCAGTACTTC. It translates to CASSSPGLAGGGETQYF.

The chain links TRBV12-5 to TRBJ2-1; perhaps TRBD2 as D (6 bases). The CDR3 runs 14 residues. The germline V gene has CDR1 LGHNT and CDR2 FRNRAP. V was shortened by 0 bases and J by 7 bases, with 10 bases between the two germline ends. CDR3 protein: CASGLVEGPNEQFF. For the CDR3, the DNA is TGTGCTAGTGGTTTGGTGGAGGGCCCTAATGAGCAGTTCTTC.

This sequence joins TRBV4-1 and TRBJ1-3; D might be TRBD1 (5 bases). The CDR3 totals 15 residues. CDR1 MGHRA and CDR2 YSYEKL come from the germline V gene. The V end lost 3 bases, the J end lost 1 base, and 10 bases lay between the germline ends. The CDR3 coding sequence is TGCGCCAGCAGCCAGCCGGGACGGTCTGGAAACACCATATATTTT. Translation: CASSQPGRSGNTIYF.

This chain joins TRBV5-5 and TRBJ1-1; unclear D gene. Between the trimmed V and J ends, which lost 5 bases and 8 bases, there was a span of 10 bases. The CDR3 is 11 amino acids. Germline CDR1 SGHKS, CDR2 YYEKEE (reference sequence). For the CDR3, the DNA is TGTGCCAGCAGGACCCGCGACGAAGCTTTCTTT. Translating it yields CASRTRDEAFF.

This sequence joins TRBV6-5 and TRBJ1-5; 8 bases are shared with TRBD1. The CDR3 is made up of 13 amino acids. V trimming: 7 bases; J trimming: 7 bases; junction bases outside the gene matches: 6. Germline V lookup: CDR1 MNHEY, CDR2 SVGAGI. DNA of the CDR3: TGTGCCAGCACCAGGGGGCGAGAACAGCCCCAGCATTTT. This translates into CASTRGREQPQHF.